The 28 T cell receptor beta chains listed next were all sequenced from one sample in a study of neoadjuvant anti-PD-1 for oral cavity cancer. Profiled with immunoSEQ multiplex PCR; TCRdb holds only in-frame clones, not every one. Here the sample spans nearly 15,000 clones, roughly 34% being singletons. Time point described: after neoadjuvant nivolumab, at surgical resection. Sequencing used tumor tissue, obtained after nivolumab (anti-PD-1) treatment. The receptors were sampled from a person between 35 and 79 years old with oral cavity squamous cell carcinoma.

The V call is TRBV30, the J call TRBJ2-1; D call uncertain. V was trimmed by 5 bases and J by 4 bases, leaving 6 bases between them. This CDR3 region has 11 residues. From germline, CDR1 is GTSNPN and CDR2 SVGIG (reference sequence). CDR3 amino acids: CAWRRYNEQFF. CDR3 DNA: TGTGCCTGGCGCAGATACAATGAGCAGTTCTTC.

This clone appeared a few times. The rearrangement joins TRBV4-1 to TRBJ2-2, with 7 bases aligning to TRBD2. V gave up 0 bases and J gave up 6 bases; unmatched junction bases: 7. The CDR3 extends over 16 amino acids. Germline-derived CDR1 and CDR2 are MGHRA and YSYEKL. In nucleotides, the CDR3 is TGCGCCAGCAGCCAAGACTCCCGACTAGCTCCCGGGGAGCTGTTTTTT. It encodes CASSQDSRLAPGELFF.

The J gene is TRBJ1-2, the V gene TRBV7-2; 8 bases fit TRBD1. Trimming at V came to 1 base and at J to 7 bases, leaving 11 bases not matched to a gene. Germline CDR1 and CDR2: SGHTA and FQGNSA. This CDR3 is 16 amino acids long. CDR3 in DNA: TGTGCCAGCAGCTTAGTGGGGATGACAGGGGCCGCTGGCTACACCTTC. It yields the protein CASSLVGMTGAAGYTF. Filled out from reference TRBV7-2 and TRBJ1-2, the complete variable domain reads GAGVSQSPSNKVTEKGKDVELRCDPISGHTALYWYRQSLGQGLEFLIYFQGNSAPDKSGLPSDRFSAERTGGSVSTLTIQRTQQEDSAVYLCASSLVGMTGAAGYTFGSGTRLTVV.

This clone was seen at least ten times. The V and J genes are TRBV10-1 and TRBJ1-4, with D perhaps matching TRBD1 (5 bases). V gave up 8 bases and J gave up 10 bases, with 17 bases separating them. Germline V gene data show CDR1 as WNHNN and CDR2 as SYGVQD (reference sequence). CDR3 size: 13 residues. CDR3 in DNA: TGCGCCAGCGGAGACAGTGCCCGGGGAAAACTGTTTTTT. Translated: CASGDSARGKLFF.

By share of the sample, this clone is medium-sized. This chain links TRBV2 with TRBJ2-2; tentatively, D is TRBD1 (5 bases). The CDR3 contains 15 residues. Germline V CDR1 and CDR2: SNHLY, FYNNEI. V gave up 5 bases and J gave up 2 bases, with 12 bases separating them. The CDR3 nucleotides are TGTGCCAGCAGTCCCCTCGACAGTAACACCGGGGAGCTGTTTTTT. This gives the protein CASSPLDSNTGELFF.

The V call is TRBV5-1, the J call TRBJ2-7; 8 positions match TRBD2. V shed 5 bases, J shed 2 bases, and the junction held 9 bases outside the gene matches. The CDR3 has 15 amino acids. Looked up from germline, CDR1 is SGHRS and CDR2 is YFSETQ. The CDR3 region is CASREAGDATYEQYF. The CDR3 DNA follows: TGCGCCAGCAGAGAAGCGGGGGACGCCACCTACGAGCAGTACTTC.

The rearrangement uses TRBV11-3 and TRBJ2-1; 15 bases match TRBD2. J was trimmed by 6 bases and V by 5 bases; bases with no gene match: 14. This CDR3 contains 19 residues. Germline V CDR1 and CDR2: SGHNT, YENEEA. The CDR3 protein is CASSHAGTSGGLTGNEQFF. The CDR3 DNA reads as TGTGCCAGCAGCCATGCCGGGACTAGCGGGGGGTTGACTGGCAATGAGCAGTTCTTC.

V and J are TRBV5-4 and TRBJ2-4; TRBD1 or TRBD2 may be the D gene (5 bases each). CDR1 and CDR2 from the germline V gene are SGHNT and YYREEE (reference sequence). V gave up 0 bases and J gave up 3 bases, with 13 bases separating them. The CDR3 has 16 amino acids. CDR3 in amino acids: CASSLGDGGSKNIQYF. In nucleotides, the CDR3 is TGTGCCAGCAGCTTGGGCGATGGGGGTAGCAAAAACATTCAGTACTTC.

This clone appeared a single time. This chain connects TRBV30 to TRBJ2-7; the D gene is possibly TRBD2 (5 bases). The germline CDR1 and CDR2 sequences are GTSNPN and SVGIG (reference sequence). The CDR3 extends over 14 amino acids. The V end was cut by 0 bases, the J end by 2 bases, with 11 bases between. The CDR3 protein is CAWSVRGSAYEQYF. The CDR3 bases are TGTGCCTGGAGTGTACGGGGATCGGCCTACGAGCAGTACTTC.

This sequence joins TRBV6-5 and TRBJ1-4, with a weak D call TRBD1 (6 bases). This CDR3 has 14 amino acids. V shed 6 bases and J shed 8 bases, with 16 bases lying between them. Germline assignment: CDR1 MNHEY and CDR2 SVGAGI. CDR3 DNA sequence: TGTGCCAGCAGACGCTCAGGGGTTGGGGAAAAACTGTTTTTT. It specifies CASRRSGVGEKLFF.

This clone has more than one count but fewer than ten. V gene TRBV7-2 combines with J gene TRBJ1-6; D gene uncertain. The V end was cut by 0 bases, the J end by 9 bases, with 6 bases between. Germline V gene sequence: CDR1 SGHTA, CDR2 FQGNSA. The CDR3 loop spans 13 amino acids. CDR3 region: CASSLAIVSPLHF. Here the CDR3 DNA reads TGTGCCAGCAGCTTAGCGATCGTTTCACCCCTCCACTTT.

This sequence joins TRBV11-2 and TRBJ1-3; D may be TRBD1 (5 bases). From germline, CDR1 is SGHAT and CDR2 FQNNGV. This CDR3 region has 14 residues. V lost 0 bases and J 8 bases, leaving 11 bases between the germline ends. CDR3 sequence reads: CASSLERGLDTIYF. For the CDR3, the DNA is TGTGCCAGCAGCTTAGAGAGGGGCCTAGACACCATATATTTT.

This clone qualifies as medium-sized. The chain has TRBV10-2 and TRBJ1-5; TRBD1 aligns across 10 bases. The CDR3 has 16 amino acids. Unmatched junction bases numbered 5, after V lost 6 bases and J lost 0 bases. CDR1 and CDR2 (germline): WSHSY, SAAADI. For the CDR3, the DNA is TGCGCCAGCAGGGGGACAGGGGTTGGTAGCAATCAGCCCCAGCATTTT. The encoded protein is CASRGTGVGSNQPQHF.

This clone was detected only a few times. J is TRBJ2-1 and V is TRBV15; 10 positions match TRBD1. CDR1 and CDR2 (germline): LNHNV, YYDKDF (reference sequence). The junction had 7 bases not matched to a gene; V was cut back by 1 base and J by 7 bases. CDR3 length equals 16 residues. The CDR3, as DNA: TGTGCCACCAGCAGAGTACGGGACAGGGGAGGGAATGAGCAGTTCTTC. Encoded protein: CATSRVRDRGGNEQFF.

This clone occurred a few times. The rearrangement uses TRBV7-3 and TRBJ2-2, with 7 bases fitting TRBD1. This CDR3 comprises 14 residues. From germline, CDR1 is SGHTA and CDR2 FQGTGA. Trimming at V came to 5 bases and at J to 7 bases, leaving 7 bases not matched to a gene. The CDR3 is CASSVNRGNGELFF. The CDR3 DNA follows: TGTGCCAGCAGCGTTAACAGGGGAAACGGGGAGCTGTTTTTT.

This clone has more than one count but fewer than ten. The junction shows a germline mismatch at one end, possibly a read error. The chain carries TRBV5-4 and TRBJ2-7, with D possibly called TRBD1 or TRBD2 (7 bases each). This CDR3 is built from 13 residues. Germline V gene sequence: CDR1 SGHNT, CDR2 YYREEE (reference sequence). CDR3: CASTLTGRDEQYF. CDR3 nucleotides: TGTGCCAGCACCTTGACAGGGAGGGACGAGCAGTACTTC.

This sequence joins TRBV11-2 and TRBJ2-5; D unresolved. CDR3 size: 13 residues. Germline CDR1 and CDR2: SGHAT and FQNNGV. V was clipped by 1 base and J by 5 bases, with 8 bases between them. The CDR3 sequence is CASSLGHFETQYF. The CDR3 nucleotides are TGTGCCAGCAGCTTAGGACATTTTGAGACCCAGTACTTC.

The chain has TRBV10-3 and TRBJ1-1; D is possibly TRBD1 (5 bases). The CDR3 runs 13 residues. CDR1 is ENHRY, CDR2 SYGVKD, per germline. The V gene lost 8 bases and the J gene lost 1 base, with 11 bases spanning the gap. The CDR3 loop is CAIATDPNTEAFF. CDR3 DNA: TGTGCCATCGCGACAGATCCGAACACTGAAGCTTTCTTT.

This clone has just a few counts. This chain connects TRBV10-2 to TRBJ1-2; D gene uncertain. The CDR3 has 12 residues. The V and J ends lost 2 bases and 4 bases respectively, with 5 bases between them. CDR1 and CDR2 from the germline V gene are WSHSY and SAAADI. Here the CDR3 reads CASSETIYGYTF. DNA of the CDR3: TGCGCCAGCAGTGAGACCATCTATGGCTACACCTTC.

This sequence joins TRBV4-3 and TRBJ1-4; perhaps TRBD1 as D (5 bases). CDR3 length equals 17 residues. The germline gives CDR1 LGHNA, CDR2 YSLEER. Trimming pared 0 bases from V and 4 bases from J, leaving 15 bases between. In DNA, the CDR3 is TGCGCCAGCAGCCAAGACAGAACGAGGGGATTTAATGAAAAACTGTTTTTT. This sequence encodes CASSQDRTRGFNEKLFF.

The V call is TRBV9, the J call TRBJ1-5; 9 positions agree with TRBD1. Germline assignment: CDR1 SGDLS and CDR2 YYNGEE. With 0 bases clipped from V and 0 bases from J, the junction kept 22 bases outside the gene matches. The CDR3 extends over 23 amino acids. In DNA, the CDR3 is TGTGCCAGCAGCGTAGGGCAAACCCACAGGGGGCCCATTAGAGCGATTAGCAATCAGCCCCAGCATTTT. Amino acid sequence: CASSVGQTHRGPIRAISNQPQHF.

The chain uses TRBV5-4 and TRBJ2-2; 8 nucleotides match TRBD2. In germline, CDR1 is SGHNT, CDR2 YYREEE (reference sequence). J was trimmed by 4 bases and V by 3 bases; bases with no gene match: 8. The CDR3 contains 16 residues. Here the CDR3 reads CASSYPGLGVTGELFF. The CDR3 DNA is TGTGCCAGCAGCTATCCGGGACTAGGTGTCACCGGGGAGCTGTTTTTT.

The chain couples TRBV7-8 to TRBJ2-4, with 7 bases lining up with TRBD2. The CDR3 sequence is 15 residues long. Per the germline V gene, CDR1 is SGHVS and CDR2 is FQNEAQ. V lost 5 bases to trimming and J lost 4 bases; unmatched junction nucleotides: 8. The CDR3 protein is CASSPRLAGKNIQYF. The CDR3 bases are TGTGCCAGCAGCCCAAGACTAGCAGGGAAAAACATTCAGTACTTC.

The chain uses TRBV5-1 and TRBJ1-2, with D perhaps TRBD1 (6 bases). The CDR3 is made up of 17 amino acids. Germline assignment: CDR1 SGHRS and CDR2 YFSETQ. Trimming removed 5 bases at V and 7 bases at J, with 27 bases between. CDR3 DNA: TGCGCCAGCAGTCCGGGACCAGGGGTCGGGGGTTGGTCTGGCTACACCTTC. Translated: CASSPGPGVGGWSGYTF.

The rearrangement links TRBV5-4 to TRBJ2-3; D is perhaps TRBD1 (5 bases). The V gene lost 5 bases and the J gene lost 4 bases, with 11 bases spanning the gap. This CDR3 has 13 amino acids. CDR1 SGHNT and CDR2 YYREEE come from the germline V gene (reference sequence). The DNA of the CDR3 is TGTGCCAGCAGTTTTCAGGGTCCAGATACGCAGTATTTT. Its translation is CASSFQGPDTQYF.

This clone is judged medium-sized. This chain joins TRBV5-1 and TRBJ2-2; D is undetermined. This CDR3 region has 15 residues. Germline V gene sequence: CDR1 SGHRS, CDR2 YFSETQ. V was trimmed by 0 bases and J by 3 bases, leaving 9 bases between them. CDR3 in DNA: TGCGCCAGCAGCTTGGATGATACTTACACCGGGGAGCTGTTTTTT. Its translation: CASSLDDTYTGELFF.

The chain employs TRBV6-1 and TRBJ1-2, with D unresolved. CDR3 length: 12 residues. Trimming shortened V by 5 bases and J by 9 bases, and 13 bases separated the two germline ends. From germline, CDR1 is MNHNS and CDR2 SASEGT. In DNA, the CDR3 is TGTGCCAGCAGTTATCCCGCAACCCGCTACACCTTC. Protein sequence: CASSYPATRYTF.

The chain uses TRBV5-4 and TRBJ2-6, with a weak D call TRBD2 (6 bases). Trimming shortened V by 0 bases and J by 4 bases, and 8 bases separated the two germline ends. Germline V lookup: CDR1 SGHNT, CDR2 YYREEE (reference sequence). The CDR3 has 15 residues. Here the CDR3 reads CASSLGTTGANVLTF. CDR3 in DNA: TGTGCCAGCAGCTTGGGGACTACAGGGGCCAACGTCCTGACTTTC.